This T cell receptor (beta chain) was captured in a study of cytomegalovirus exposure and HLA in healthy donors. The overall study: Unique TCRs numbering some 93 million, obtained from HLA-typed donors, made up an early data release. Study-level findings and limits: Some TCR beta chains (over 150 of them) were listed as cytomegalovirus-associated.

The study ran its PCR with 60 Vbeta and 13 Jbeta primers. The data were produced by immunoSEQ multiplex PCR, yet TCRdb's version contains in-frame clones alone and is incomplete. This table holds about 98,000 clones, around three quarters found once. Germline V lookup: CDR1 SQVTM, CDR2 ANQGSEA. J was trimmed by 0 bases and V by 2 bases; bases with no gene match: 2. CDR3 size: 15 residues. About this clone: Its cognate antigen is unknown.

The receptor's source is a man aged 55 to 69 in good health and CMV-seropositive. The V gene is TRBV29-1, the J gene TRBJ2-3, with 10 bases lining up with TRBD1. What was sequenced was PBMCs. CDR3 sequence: CSVERQGASTDTQYF. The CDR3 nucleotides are TGCAGCGTTGAAAGACAGGGGGCGAGCACAGATACGCAGTATTTT.